This T cell receptor beta chain was recorded in a study of blood T cell repertoires in COVID-19. Study summary: T cells, B-cell-depleted T cells, or PBMCs supplied cDNA or gDNA.

Germline V lookup: CDR1 SGHVS, CDR2 FQNEAQ. V shed 7 bases, J shed 3 bases, and the junction held 15 bases outside the gene matches. The CDR3 length is 16 residues. The authors' processing: Reference gene primer amplification yielded estimated nucleated cell counts. Clones were sequenced by immunoSEQ multiplex PCR, and TCRdb holds only the in-frame ones, with some missing. Clone size and V and J calls were adopted from that table, with D and trimming inferred from the DNA. Counted here are around 250,000 clones, around four fifths occurring once; the ten biggest clones make up about 4.5%. The source of this sequence is a man aged 60-69 years who had recovered from COVID-19. This chain uses TRBV7-8 with TRBJ2-7; 7 bases map to TRBD1. Sequencing was carried out using peripheral blood. The CDR3 reads CASTPGVSGGNYEQYF. The CDR3 coding sequence is TGTGCCAGCACCCCAGGTGTGTCAGGGGGAAACTACGAGCAGTACTTC. Full variable domain (missing parts from reference TRBV7-8 and TRBJ2-7): GAGVSQSPRYKVAKRGQDVALRCDPISGHVSLFWYQQALGQGPEFLTYFQNEAQLDKSGLPSDRFFAERPEGSVSTLKIQRTQQEDSAVYLCASTPGVSGGNYEQYFGPGTRLTVT.